The present entry profiles one T cell receptor (beta chain) with its context. No cognate antigen has been identified for it. No clone much larger than this one lies a single base away; base qualities are absent. TCR CDR3 regions were amplified from genomic DNA by multiplex PCR using the deep immunoSEQ assay. Extracted genomic DNA from each cell subset was spread evenly across all wells of several immunoSEQ 96-well plates, with each plate serving as a replicate. For sorted subsets, about 200 ng genomic DNA, equal to some 30,000 T cell genomes, was loaded into each replicate PCR. Purified libraries were measured with a Qubit 3.0 fluorometer, size-checked on a Bioanalyzer 2100, and measured again with the KAPA Library Quantification kit. A separate single-read 150-cycle Illumina NextSeq 550 flow cell was used to sequence each immunoSEQ 96-well plate. In the paper's pipeline: Because the immunoSEQ output held only junctional sequences and lacked quality scores, the filtering could not match the filtering applied to full-length reads. To assign V/J genes and CDR3, sequences were annotated using PyIR, a Python wrapper for IgBLAST v1.9, with IMGT germline references. Any read was removed if the V/J assignment was weak (E-value above 1e-6), the CDR3 was missing, or the read contained stop codons, out-of-frame junctions, or ambiguous translated residues. V3J clonotypes were defined as sequences sharing the same inferred V gene, J gene, and CDR3 amino acid sequence. The percentage overlap between two repertoires was calculated by dividing the number of shared unique clonotypes by the size of the smaller repertoire. Three approaches were used to assess repertoire richness: RTK rarefaction, the Chao1 estimator, and Recon v2.1 estimates of unobserved clonotypes. OLGA was used to compute generation probabilities for all TCRbeta clonotypes that the gDNA method yielded from four donors. Imported from immuneACCESS, the table was reduced by TCRdb to in-frame sequences with V and J called. These copies leave out some clones; in studies compared against another copy, an unresolved V gene accounts for under half, and the cause of the remainder is not known. Clonal size and the V and J genes are those of that table, whereas D and trimming came from the DNA. A total of around 700,000 clones appear in this sample, 74% of them only once. In total, the top ten clones hold approximately 1.8% of the sample.

These data belong to a study of shared clonotypes between healthy human individuals (TCRdb year 2020). Regarding the complete study: A few men and two women, aged 18 to 49 years, made up the cohort. Leukapheresis yielded between about 0.94 and 8.9 billion PBMCs per donor. Libraries were prepared and TCR repertoires were sequenced by different laboratories using diverse techniques, in order to increase sequencing depth and limit assay-specific biases. To estimate repertoire size and how much clonotype sharing occurs between individuals, the study deeply sequenced the blood TCR repertoires of several healthy adults. For each donor, three plates each were used for CD4 naive and CD4 memory, two plates were used for CD8 naive, and one plate was used for CD8 memory. Here is what the overall study found, with its caveats: Across a handful of donors, 4.5% to 6.5% of naive CD4, 3% to 3.5% of naive CD8, roughly 2.2% of memory CD4, and over 0.35% of memory CD8 clonotypes were shared. Clonotypes shared by all four sorted-subset donors showed higher generation probabilities than non-shared clonotypes. Pairwise subsampling indicated that sequencing depth was expected to affect the degree of clonotype sharing among donors. Sampling was restricted to blood, and TCR repertoires in tissue are likely to differ from TCR repertoires in blood. Estimated clonotype richness was generally larger for naive than for memory subsets. Even with the large sequencing depth, rarefaction of the sorted-subset datasets indicated that sequencing was incomplete. The genetic and exposure-history diversity represented was limited by the small number of donors.

Donors were healthy HIV-negative adults with no recently reported acute infections or vaccinations. Every donor was a Caucasian adult living in Nashville, Tennessee, USA. CD4+ T cells were enriched by magnetic negative selection, after which naive cells were positively selected on CD45RA and the negative fraction was taken as the memory subset. After blood collection by leukapheresis, PBMCs were isolated using Ficoll-Histopaque density gradient centrifugation and then cryopreserved in the vapor phase of liquid nitrogen. Analytical flow cytometry was used to check the purity and quantity of every magnetically sorted T cell population. Genomic DNA was isolated from each sorted fraction and quantified by UV absorbance on a Nanodrop 2000c. Including cysteine and phenylalanine, the CDR3 has 15 amino acids. The DNA shown is the 45-base CDR3, in frame from base 1. In the germline V gene (reference sequence), CDR1 corresponds to SGHAT and CDR2 to FQDESV. The germline V and J ends show losses of 5 bases and 2 bases respectively, and no gene match explains 3 bases of the junction.

The sequence was obtained from a woman aged 25 to 39 in good health. This chain joins TRBV11-1 to TRBJ2-6; 7 bases in the middle match TRBD2. The sequencing sample was made of memory CD4+ T cells sorted from blood. The cell subset or site label, as the study defines it: CD45RA-negative fraction. CDR3 reads: CASSPGRAGANVLTF. The DNA is as follows: TGTGCCAGCAGCCCGGGGAGGGCTGGGGCCAACGTCCTGACTTTC.